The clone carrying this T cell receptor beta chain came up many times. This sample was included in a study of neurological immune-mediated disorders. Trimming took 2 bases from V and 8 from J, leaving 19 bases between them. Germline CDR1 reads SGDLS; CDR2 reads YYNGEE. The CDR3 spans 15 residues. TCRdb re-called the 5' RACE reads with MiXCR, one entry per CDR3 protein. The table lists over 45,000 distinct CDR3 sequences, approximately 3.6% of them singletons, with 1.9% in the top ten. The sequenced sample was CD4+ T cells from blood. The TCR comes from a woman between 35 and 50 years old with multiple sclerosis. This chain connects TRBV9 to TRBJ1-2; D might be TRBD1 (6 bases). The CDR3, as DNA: TGTGCCAGCAGCGTCGCCCTCAGGGGATTGGGAGGCTACACCTTC. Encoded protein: CASSVALRGLGGYTF.